The 28 T cell receptor beta chains given below trace back to one sample, sequenced in a study of OX40 agonist ivuxolimab in advanced cancers. Assay used: immunoSEQ multiplex PCR; TCRdb lists only in-frame clones, some missing. Of roughly 70,000 clones detected, 75% to 90% appear once; the ten largest clones hold approximately 0.51%. The material was CD4+ or CD8+ T cells sorted from blood, obtained in a trial of the OX40 agonist ivuxolimab. All receptors come from an adult with an advanced solid tumor such as melanoma, head and neck, liver or kidney cancer.

The chain uses TRBV9 and TRBJ1-2; D is uncertain. Germline CDR1 and CDR2: SGDLS and YYNGEE. V was trimmed by 4 bases and J by 0 bases, leaving 13 bases between them. CDR3 length equals 15 residues. CDR3 DNA sequence: TGTGCCAGCAGCCCCTGGGTCGGCGCTAACTATGGCTACACCTTC. It specifies CASSPWVGANYGYTF.

This clone was recorded a few times. Within the sample, other DNA sequences also encode this same CDR3. The rearrangement uses TRBV30 and TRBJ1-5, with TRBD1 matching over 9 bases. CDR1 is GTSNPN, CDR2 SVGIG, per germline (reference sequence). The CDR3 is 13 residues long. The V segment lost 2 bases and the J segment 5 bases; nucleotides outside the gene matches: 1. The DNA for the CDR3 is TGTGCCTGGAGTCGGACAGGGGATCAGCCCCAGCATTTT. Its protein product is CAWSRTGDQPQHF. Full variable domain (remainder filled in from reference TRBV30 and TRBJ1-5): SQTIHQWPATLVQPVGSPLSLECTVEGTSNPNLYWYRQAAGRGLQLLFYSVGIGQISSEVPQNLSASRPQDRQFILSSKKLLLSDSGFYLCAWSRTGDQPQHFGDGTRLSIL.

The genes are TRBV7-3 and TRBJ2-3; D remains ambiguous. The germline V gene has CDR1 SGHTA and CDR2 FQGTGA. The CDR3 extends over 14 amino acids. Trimming cost V 5 bases and J 5 bases, with 14 bases left between them. The chain's CDR3 is CASSPLGRGDTQYF. The CDR3 DNA sequence: TGTGCCAGCAGCCCCCTTGGTCGTGGAGATACGCAGTATTTT.

The CDR3 protein is CASSISPGVGGYTF. The CDR3 bases are TGTGCCAGCTCAATCTCTCCAGGGGTGGGTGGCTACACCTTC. This chain connects TRBV6-5 to TRBJ1-2; maybe TRBD1 (6 bases). The CDR3 sequence is 14 residues long. V lost 8 bases, J lost 7 bases, and 20 bases lay in between. Looked up from germline, CDR1 is MNHEY and CDR2 is SVGAGI.

The chain is built from TRBV5-1 and TRBJ2-5; 11 nucleotides match TRBD1. Per the germline V gene, CDR1 is SGHRS and CDR2 is YFSETQ. The CDR3 has 14 residues. V lost 4 bases and J lost 5; bases outside the gene matches: 4. For the CDR3, the DNA is TGCGCCAGCAGCAGGACAGGGGGCTGGGAGACCCAGTACTTC. Its protein product is CASSRTGGWETQYF.

The chain joins TRBV7-9 to TRBJ2-5; D is possibly TRBD2 (5 bases). CDR3 size: 14 residues. The V and J ends lost 4 bases and 5 bases respectively, with 14 bases between them. Germline CDR1 reads SEHNR; CDR2 reads FQNEAQ (reference sequence). The DNA of the CDR3 is TGTGCCAGCAGCTCCGTCCTTGGAGGCGAGACCCAGTACTTC. It is translated as CASSSVLGGETQYF.

This chain links TRBV2 with TRBJ1-3, with TRBD1 matching over 7 bases. Looked up from germline, CDR1 is SNHLY and CDR2 is FYNNEI. V trimming: 7 bases; J trimming: 2 bases; junction bases outside the gene matches: 5. This CDR3 is 14 amino acids long. This chain's CDR3 is CASKPTGTGNTIYF. The CDR3 DNA is TGTGCCAGCAAACCGACAGGGACTGGAAACACCATATATTTT. The entire variable domain, with the rest obtained from reference TRBV2 and TRBJ1-3, is as follows: EPEVTQTPSHQVTQMGQEVILRCVPISNHLYFYWYRQILGQKVEFLVSFYNNEISEKSEIFDDQFSVERPDGSNFTLKIRSTKLEDSAMYFCASKPTGTGNTIYFGEGSWLTVV.

The chain uses TRBV9 and TRBJ2-7; D not resolved. V was trimmed by 0 bases and J by 5 bases, leaving 18 bases between them. The V gene's germline CDR1 is SGDLS and CDR2 YYNGEE. The CDR3 spans 16 residues. The CDR3 region is CASSVAIKGPHHEQYF. The CDR3 nucleotides are TGTGCCAGCAGCGTAGCGATTAAAGGCCCCCATCACGAGCAGTACTTC.

The chain recombines TRBV19 with TRBJ1-5, with D perhaps matching TRBD1 (5 bases). V lost 4 bases to trimming and J lost 5 bases, with 12 bases between them. In germline, CDR1 is LNHDA, CDR2 SQIVND (reference sequence). The CDR3 length is 14 residues. CDR3 residues: CASSTGAWDQPQHF. CDR3 coding DNA: TGTGCCAGTAGTACCGGGGCCTGGGATCAGCCCCAGCATTTT.

The genes are TRBV9 and TRBJ2-1; 8 bases agree with TRBD2. This CDR3 comprises 18 residues. The germline CDR1 and CDR2 sequences are SGDLS and YYNGEE. V gave up 0 bases and J gave up 1 base; unmatched junction bases: 9. The CDR3 spells CASSVVASGQLSYNEQFF. As DNA, the CDR3 is TGTGCCAGCAGCGTAGTAGCTAGCGGGCAACTTTCCTACAATGAGCAGTTCTTC.

The chain combines TRBV4-1 with TRBJ2-2; TRBD2 matches 11 bases. Germline CDR1 and CDR2: MGHRA and YSYEKL. The CDR3 consists of 16 residues. With 10 bases clipped from V and 1 base from J, the junction kept 8 bases outside the gene matches. The CDR3 sequence: CATAETSGVNTGELFF. The CDR3 region has the DNA TGCGCCACCGCAGAGACTAGCGGGGTGAACACCGGGGAGCTGTTTTTT.

The chain carries TRBV19 and TRBJ1-2; a weak D match, TRBD1 (5 bases). CDR1 LNHDA and CDR2 SQIVND come from the germline V gene (reference sequence). This CDR3 spans 11 amino acids. V shed 10 bases and J shed 3 bases, with 9 bases lying between them. DNA of the CDR3: TGTGCCATTGGGGGGGACTATGGCTACACCTTC. It is translated as CAIGGDYGYTF.

The chain links TRBV18 to TRBJ2-3, with D possibly matching TRBD1 (5 bases). This CDR3 comprises 13 residues. Germline-derived CDR1 and CDR2 are KGHSH and LQKENI. With 4 bases removed from V and 6 bases from J, the gap between germline ends came to 11 bases. The CDR3: CASSLGVSDTQYF. CDR3 DNA sequence: TGTGCCAGCTCACTAGGGGTGTCGGATACGCAGTATTTT.

The chain combines TRBV5-4 with TRBJ2-7; TRBD2 matches 8 bases. Germline trimming cut 4 bases from V and 2 bases from J; bases unmatched to any gene: 8. Germline V gives CDR1 SGHNT, CDR2 YYREEE (reference sequence). CDR3 length: 15 residues. Written as DNA, the CDR3 is TGTGCCAGCAGCGCATCCGGGACTAGAACCTACGAGCAGTACTTC. The encoded protein is CASSASGTRTYEQYF.

The CDR3, as DNA: TGTGCCAGCAGTTTATTCCTAGCGGGGCGTGGGGAGCAGTACTTC. Protein product: CASSLFLAGRGEQYF. V usage is TRBV27 and J usage is TRBJ2-7; 9 bases agree with TRBD2. Losses at the gene ends were 1 base for V and 7 bases for J; bases not matched to a gene: 8. This CDR3 region has 15 residues. Looked up from germline, CDR1 is MNHEY and CDR2 is SMNVEV (reference sequence).

The chain employs TRBV5-1 and TRBJ2-2; 10 bases map to TRBD1. Germline trimming cut 3 bases from V and 4 bases from J; bases unmatched to any gene: 0. Germline assignment: CDR1 SGHRS and CDR2 YFSETQ. CDR3 length: 14 residues. This chain's CDR3 is CASSWTGGTGELFF. CDR3 in DNA: TGCGCCAGCAGCTGGACAGGGGGCACCGGGGAGCTGTTTTTT.

The CDR3 sequence: CASSPSGPDTQYF. As DNA, the CDR3 is TGCGCCAGCAGCCCGTCCGGGCCAGATACGCAGTATTTT. The chain has TRBV5-1 and TRBJ2-3, with D hard to call. Looked up from germline, CDR1 is SGHRS and CDR2 is YFSETQ. The CDR3 has 13 residues. The V and J ends lost 4 bases and 4 bases respectively, with 10 bases between them.

V is TRBV6-6 and J is TRBJ2-2, with D possibly being TRBD1 (6 bases). Trimming removed 6 bases at V and 1 base at J, with 12 bases between. The germline V gene has CDR1 MNHNY and CDR2 SVGAGI (reference sequence). The CDR3 length is 15 residues. CDR3 DNA sequence: TGTGCCAGCAGGGCTCCACAGGGGAACACCGGGGAGCTGTTTTTT. This codes for CASRAPQGNTGELFF.

About this clone: The junction differs from germline at one of its ends, possibly a read error. The J gene is TRBJ1-3, the V gene TRBV5-1; TRBD1 agrees at 9 bases. The V gene's germline CDR1 is SGHRS and CDR2 YFSETQ. This CDR3 is 13 amino acids long. CDR3 loop: CASSSGIQGALRF. Here the CDR3 DNA reads TGCGCCAGCAGCTCTGGAATACAGGGGGCCCTCCGATTT.

The chain joins TRBV7-9 to TRBJ2-5, with 11 bases that match TRBD2. CDR1 and CDR2 from the germline V gene are SEHNR and FQNEAQ (reference sequence). Unmatched junction bases numbered 10, after V lost 3 bases and J lost 4 bases. The CDR3 totals 17 residues. CDR3 protein: CASSFPLAGARGETQYF. The CDR3 nucleotides are TGTGCCAGCAGCTTTCCACTAGCGGGGGCCCGCGGAGAGACCCAGTACTTC.

V and J are TRBV5-8 and TRBJ1-3; D is undetermined. The germline gives CDR1 SGHTS, CDR2 YDEGEE. The CDR3 totals 17 residues. Deletions cut 2 bases from V and 0 bases from J, with 15 bases between. This chain's CDR3 is CASSFSLGGSSGNTIYF. The CDR3 nucleotides are TGTGCCAGCAGCTTTAGCCTAGGTGGCTCCTCTGGAAACACCATATATTTT.

This chain uses TRBV5-5 with TRBJ1-2; 10 positions match TRBD1. J lost 6 bases, V lost 4 bases, and 6 bases had no gene match. Germline V lookup: CDR1 SGHKS, CDR2 YYEKEE (reference sequence). This CDR3 region has 14 residues. The CDR3 loop reads CASSVTGGGNGYTF. The CDR3 DNA is TGTGCCAGCAGCGTGACAGGGGGCGGGAATGGCTACACCTTC.

The chain employs TRBV28 and TRBJ1-1, with D unclear. Germline lookup yields CDR1 MDHEN and CDR2 SYDVKM. The CDR3 extends over 13 amino acids. Trimming removed 6 bases at V and 4 bases at J, with 12 bases between. The DNA of the CDR3 is TGTGCCAGCAGCTCCGACATATTCACTGAAGCTTTCTTT. Protein sequence: CASSSDIFTEAFF.

This sequence joins TRBV7-8 and TRBJ1-5; D might be TRBD1 (5 bases). This CDR3 is 17 amino acids long. Germline V gives CDR1 SGHVS, CDR2 FQNEAQ. Trimming took 4 bases from V and 2 from J, leaving 18 bases between them. The CDR3 bases are TGTGCCAGCAGCTCTCGGGACGGTTGGGATGGCAATCAGCCCCAGCATTTT. Translating gives CASSSRDGWDGNQPQHF.

V and J are TRBV28 and TRBJ2-1, with TRBD1 as a possible D gene (5 bases). The ends were cut back, 5 bases at V and 10 bases at J, with 15 bases in the middle. The CDR3 spans 13 residues. The germline V gene has CDR1 MDHEN and CDR2 SYDVKM. The CDR3 DNA follows: TGTGCCAGCAGTGGGGCCCAGAGAAGGGAGCAGTTCTTC. This translates into CASSGAQRREQFF.

This rearrangement joins TRBV6-5 to TRBJ2-4, with TRBD2 matching 7 bases. Germline values: CDR1 MNHEY, CDR2 SVGAGI. The CDR3 spans 16 residues. The trim removed 4 bases at V and 2 bases at J, leaving 8 bases unmatched. The CDR3 DNA follows: TGTGCCAGCAGTTGGGGGGAGGGGTTACCCAAAAACATTCAGTACTTC. Amino acid sequence: CASSWGEGLPKNIQYF.

The chain couples TRBV27 to TRBJ1-1; the match to TRBD1 covers 9 bases. With 3 bases clipped from V and 9 bases from J, the junction kept 5 bases outside the gene matches. There are 13 residues in the CDR3. Germline lookup yields CDR1 MNHEY and CDR2 SMNVEV (reference sequence). CDR3 region: CASSFSDRGKAFF. Written as DNA, the CDR3 is TGTGCCAGCAGTTTTTCGGACAGGGGAAAAGCTTTCTTT.

The chain links TRBV29-1 to TRBJ1-2; possible D gene TRBD1, 5 bases. The germline V gene has CDR1 SQVTM and CDR2 ANQGSEA. With 3 bases removed from V and 7 bases from J, the gap between germline ends came to 15 bases. The length of the CDR3 is 13 residues. The chain's CDR3 is CSVEGLGVGGYTF. DNA for the CDR3: TGCAGCGTTGAGGGATTGGGGGTTGGTGGCTACACCTTC. Looking up the rest from reference TRBV29-1 and TRBJ1-2 gives the full variable domain: SAVISQKPSRDICQRGTSLTIQCQVDSQVTMMFWYRQQPGQSLTLIATANQGSEATYESGFVIDKFPISRPNLTFSTLTVSNMSPEDSSIYLCSVEGLGVGGYTFGSGTRLTVV.